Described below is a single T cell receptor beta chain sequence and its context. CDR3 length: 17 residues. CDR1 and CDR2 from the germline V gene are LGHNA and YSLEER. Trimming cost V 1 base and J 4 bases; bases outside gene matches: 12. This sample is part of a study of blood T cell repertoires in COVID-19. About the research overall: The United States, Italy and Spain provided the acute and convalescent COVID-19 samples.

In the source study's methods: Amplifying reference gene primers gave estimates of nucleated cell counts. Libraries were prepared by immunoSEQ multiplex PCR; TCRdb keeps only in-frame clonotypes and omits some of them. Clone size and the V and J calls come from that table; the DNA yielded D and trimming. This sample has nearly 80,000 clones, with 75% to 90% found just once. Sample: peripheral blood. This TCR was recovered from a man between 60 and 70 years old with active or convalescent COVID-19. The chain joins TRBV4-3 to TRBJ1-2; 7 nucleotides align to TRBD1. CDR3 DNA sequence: TGCGCCAGCAGCCAAGGCCGACAGGGCGGATCGAGCTATGGCTACACCTTC. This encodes CASSQGRQGGSSYGYTF.